The sequence of this T cell receptor beta chain was determined in a study of control samples from healthy donors and cancer patients. The CDR3 runs 13 residues. CDR1 and CDR2 from the germline V gene are SEHNR and FQNEAQ (reference sequence). V gave up 5 bases and J gave up 1 base, with 8 bases separating them. The table came from immunoSEQ multiplex PCR; TCRdb's copy has only in-frame clones and leaves some out. The sample carries around 130,000 clones, 89% recorded once. This chain connects TRBV7-9 to TRBJ1-1; possible D gene TRBD1, 5 bases. The clonotype comes from a middle-aged man in good health. The sequencing sample was made of blood. CDR3 sequence: CASSVTGNTEAFF. The CDR3 DNA reads as TGTGCCAGCAGCGTTACAGGGAACACTGAAGCTTTCTTT.